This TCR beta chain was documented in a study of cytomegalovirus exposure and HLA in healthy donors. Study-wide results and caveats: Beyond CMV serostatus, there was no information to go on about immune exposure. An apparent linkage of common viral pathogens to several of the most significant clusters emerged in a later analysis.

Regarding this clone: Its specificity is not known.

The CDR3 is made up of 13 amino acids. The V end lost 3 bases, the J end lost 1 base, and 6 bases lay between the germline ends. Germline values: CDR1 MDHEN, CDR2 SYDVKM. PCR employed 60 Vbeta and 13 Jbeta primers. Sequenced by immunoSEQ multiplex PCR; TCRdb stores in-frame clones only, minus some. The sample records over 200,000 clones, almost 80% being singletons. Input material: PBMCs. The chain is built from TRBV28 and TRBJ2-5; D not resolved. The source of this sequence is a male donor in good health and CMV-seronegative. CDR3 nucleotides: TGTGCCAGCAGTTTCGTACTCCAAGAGACCCAGTACTTC. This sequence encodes CASSFVLQETQYF.